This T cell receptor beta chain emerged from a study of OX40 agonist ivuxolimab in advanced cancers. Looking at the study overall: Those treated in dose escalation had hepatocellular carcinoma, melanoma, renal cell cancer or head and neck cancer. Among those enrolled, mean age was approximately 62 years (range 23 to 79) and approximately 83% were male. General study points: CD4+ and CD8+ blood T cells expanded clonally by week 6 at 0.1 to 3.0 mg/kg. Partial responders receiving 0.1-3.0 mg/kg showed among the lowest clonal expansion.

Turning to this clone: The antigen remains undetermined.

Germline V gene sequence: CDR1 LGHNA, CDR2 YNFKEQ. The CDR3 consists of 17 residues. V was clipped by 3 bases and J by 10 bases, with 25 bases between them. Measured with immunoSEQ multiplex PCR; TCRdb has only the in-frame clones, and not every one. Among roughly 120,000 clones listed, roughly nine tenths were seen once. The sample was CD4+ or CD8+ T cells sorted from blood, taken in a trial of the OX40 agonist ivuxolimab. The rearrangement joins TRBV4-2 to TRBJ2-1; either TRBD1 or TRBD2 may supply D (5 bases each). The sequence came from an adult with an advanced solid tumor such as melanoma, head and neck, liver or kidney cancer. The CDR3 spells CASSQRTGLDFASEQFF. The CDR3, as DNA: TGTGCCAGCAGCCAGAGAACGGGGCTAGACTTCGCATCCGAGCAGTTCTTC.